Listed below are T cell receptor beta chains from one sample, sequenced in a study of response to subunit inactivated influenza vaccine. TCRdb re-analysed the RT-PCR reads in MiXCR, keeping a single row per CDR3 protein. This sample has approximately 570,000 distinct CDR3 sequences, with roughly 8.2% found just once. The material sequenced was PBMCs from blood, taken about 23 months after vaccination. These receptors came from a man aged 45 to 75 who received an inactivated influenza vaccine. Each CDR3 is given with its conserved first and last residue. Clone size is given for some rows only: seen once, a few or many times, or a class if the clone is expanded.

clone_size | v_call | cdr3_aa
many | TRBV28 | CASTLGRGDTQYF
- | TRBV3-1 | CASSPYDSEGTQYF
few | TRBV10-3 | CAISSTGNGNTIYF
- | TRBV24-1 | CATSDPGTGVGYTF
few | TRBV11-3 | CASSLGPEDTQYF
- | TRBV12-3/TRBV12-4 | CASSLVGPSNYGYTF
many | TRBV5-1 | CASSLEADNSPLHF
many | TRBV15 | CATSRGGFNYGYTF
few | TRBV20-1 | CSASKATGAYEQYF
- | TRBV15 | CATSVNTDTQYF
many | TRBV27 | CASSPLPGGTEAFF
many | TRBV7-2 | CASSFAGTSVETQYF
- | TRBV28 | CASSSVFFYGYTF
many | TRBV20-1 | CSARDSGGNPYEQYF
few | TRBV6-2/TRBV6-3 | CASSYSARYYSNQPQHF
- | TRBV5-1 | CASSLVSSDSYEQYF
few | TRBV6-2/TRBV6-3 | CASTPVGTGHYEQYF
- | TRBV7-3 | CASRPTVTTDTQYF
many | TRBV3-1 | CASSHSGTGNTGELFF
many | TRBV20-1 | CSARGQGVNQPQHF
few | TRBV21-1 | CASLSWQRDAFRPGELFF
- | TRBV12-3/TRBV12-4 | CASSFGTPRVETQYF
many | TRBV4-3 | CASSPLLQGSRDTEAFF
many | TRBV5-6 | CASSSLGLAGLETQYF
many | TRBV5-1 | CASSLWTGDNEQFF
few | TRBV12-3/TRBV12-4 | CASRGASGRLQYNEQFF
- | TRBV12-3/TRBV12-4 | CASSPRLAHEQFF
- | TRBV14 | CASSQGVVGAPLHF
- | TRBV3-1 | CASSRPITGTGNSPLHF
- | TRBV7-2 | CASSLVTGGSYNEQFF
- | TRBV3-1 | CASAPTGGVHTEAFF
many | TRBV5-1 | CASSRGQMYQETQYF
many | TRBV7-2 | CASSYRTGWVNEQFF
many | TRBV5-1 | CASKEQGGSYEQYF
- | TRBV5-1 | CASSLSGKANTEAFF
- | TRBV20-1 | CSASRQGSDTQYF
many | TRBV20-1 | CSAKDGQRVNSPLHF
few | TRBV12-3/TRBV12-4 | CASSLVGGISYEQYF
- | TRBV4-2 | CASSPRMSREHRNINEKLFF
many | TRBV15 | CATSRVTGTLFNYGYTF
- | TRBV5-1 | CASSLRAAVTGELFF
few | TRBV15 | CATSRGTDRRMNTIYF
many | TRBV29-1 | CSVPYSENTDTQYF
- | TRBV6-2/TRBV6-3 | CASINREENIQYF
- | TRBV29-1 | CSVVGKWGQGSRLNTEAFF
many | TRBV6-1 | CASTKQSSYNEQFF